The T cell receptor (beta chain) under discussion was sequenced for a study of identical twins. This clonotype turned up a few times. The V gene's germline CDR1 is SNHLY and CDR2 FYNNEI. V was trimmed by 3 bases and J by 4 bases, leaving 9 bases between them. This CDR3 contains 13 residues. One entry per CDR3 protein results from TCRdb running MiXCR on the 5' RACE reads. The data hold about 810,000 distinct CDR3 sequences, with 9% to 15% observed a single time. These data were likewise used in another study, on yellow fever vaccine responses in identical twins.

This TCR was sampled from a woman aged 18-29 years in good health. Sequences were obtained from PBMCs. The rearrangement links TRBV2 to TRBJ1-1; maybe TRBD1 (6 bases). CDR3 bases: TGTGCCAGCAGTGACAGGGGAACCACTGAAGCTTTCTTT. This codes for CASSDRGTTEAFF.